The clone carrying this T cell receptor (beta chain) has just a few counts. Trimming stripped 0 bases from V and 5 bases from J, with 13 bases between. The CDR3 consists of 14 residues. Germline CDR1 is DFQATT and CDR2 is SNEGSKA (reference sequence). The data originate from a study of identical twins. One entry per CDR3 protein, called by TCRdb with MiXCR from the 5' RACE reads. The repertoire holds more than 200,000 distinct CDR3 sequences, roughly a tenth seen once, with just over 5% in the top ten. The sequence was obtained from a woman younger than 30 in good health. Sequencing used memory (CD45RO+) T cells sorted from blood. This sequence joins TRBV20-1 and TRBJ1-2; D call uncertain. The CDR3 loop reads CSARDRIGPYGYTF. The CDR3 region has the DNA TGCAGTGCTAGAGATCGAATCGGACCGTATGGCTACACCTTC.